This T cell receptor beta chain was sequenced in a study of blood T cell repertoires in COVID-19. Study-level information: Acute and convalescent COVID-19 specimens originated in the United States, Italy and Spain. Sample material is recorded as cDNA or gDNA derived from T cells, B-cell-depleted T cells, or PBMCs.

This clone showed up just a few times. Per the original methods: Reference gene primer amplification yielded estimated nucleated cell counts. Here immunoSEQ multiplex PCR was the method, and the copy in TCRdb shows in-frame clones only, minus some. V and J calls plus clone size are reproduced from that table; the DNA served to infer D and trimming. The sample lists 110,000 or so clones, less than 85% occurring once. The V gene's germline CDR1 is LNHDA and CDR2 SQIVND (reference sequence). The germline V and J ends were trimmed by 5 bases and 1 base, with 15 bases remaining between them. This CDR3 spans 15 amino acids.

The gene calls are TRBV19 and TRBJ2-7, with D possibly being TRBD1 (6 bases). The material sequenced was peripheral blood. The receptor was isolated from a man aged 50-60 years with acute or convalescent COVID-19. This chain's CDR3 is CASSARQVGSYEQYF. Here the CDR3 DNA reads TGTGCCAGTAGTGCCCGACAGGTCGGTTCCTACGAGCAGTACTTC. The full variable domain, completed using reference TRBV19 and TRBJ2-7, is DGGITQSPKYLFRKEGQNVTLSCEQNLNHDAMYWYRQDPGQGLRLIYYSQIVNDFQKGDIAEGYSVSREKKESFPLTVTSAQKNPTAFYLCASSARQVGSYEQYFGPGTRLTVT.